A single sample gave rise to the 3 T cell receptor beta chains below, sequenced in a study of beta chain bispecific antibodies for T cell cancers. Broader study findings: Normal T cells contributed less of the targeted TRBV signal than the leukemia cells did.

T cells were expanded from blood mononuclear cells for 2 to 4 days with anti-CD3 OKT3 or CD3/CD28 beads. The antigens for these receptors are not known. TCRdb fed the 5' RACE reads into MiXCR, producing one record per CDR3 protein. The table shows some 21,000 distinct CDR3 sequences, with less than 3% occurring only once. The specimen sequenced was healthy donor T cells cultured with leukemia cells. The receptors stem from a human donor in good health. Some clones in this sample may be carry-over from other donors' samples.

This clonotype was recorded at least ten times. This chain joins TRBV27 and TRBJ1-2; possible D gene TRBD1, 6 bases. Between the trimmed V and J ends, which lost 8 bases and 6 bases, there was a span of 13 bases. Germline V CDR1 and CDR2: MNHEY, SMNVEV (reference sequence). The CDR3 is 12 amino acids. The CDR3 DNA sequence: TGTGCCAGCTACGTACAGGGTGATGGCTACACCTTC. This codes for CASYVQGDGYTF.

This clonotype occurred many times. The V call is TRBV5-6, the J call TRBJ1-1; no clear D gene. In germline, CDR1 is SGHDT, CDR2 YYEEEE. The CDR3 contains 13 residues. V was clipped by 1 base and J by 5 bases, with 9 bases between them. Written as DNA, the CDR3 is TGTGCCAGCAGCTTGTGGTCGGGGACTGAAGCTTTCTTT. Residues: CASSLWSGTEAFF.

This clonotype has ten or more counts. This chain connects TRBV20-1 to TRBJ2-3; 7 nucleotides line up with TRBD1. J lost 4 bases, V lost 5 bases, and 6 bases had no gene match. The CDR3 is 13 residues long. Germline lookup yields CDR1 DFQATT and CDR2 SNEGSKA (reference sequence). The CDR3 nucleotides are TGCAGTGCTGTAGGGGGCAGGGCAGATACGCAGTATTTT. Amino acids: CSAVGGRADTQYF.